This T cell receptor (beta chain) was sequenced during a study of glioma-infiltrating T cells. V lost 4 bases and J lost 1, with 7 bases in between. The CDR3 sequence is 13 residues long. The iRepertoire nested amplicon-rescue multiplex PCR amplified TCR alpha and beta CDR3s from RNA. Input was about 95-400 ng of tissue mRNA or PBMC total RNA. MiXCR, run by TCRdb on the multiplex PCR reads, gives a single entry per CDR3 protein. This sample has about 3,000 distinct CDR3 sequences, with around 15% found just once. This clonotype has a count of ten or more. The clonotype was recovered from a human donor with low-grade glioma or glioblastoma, undergoing nonglioma brain surgery, or in good health (not recorded which). The sample taken for sequencing was glioma tissue, nonneoplastic brain tissue, or PBMCs (not recorded which). V is TRBV12-3 or TRBV12-4 and J is TRBJ1-1, with D unclear. CDR3 region: CASSWTGNTEAFF. Written as DNA, the CDR3 is TGTGCCAGCAGTTGGACGGGGAACACTGAAGCTTTCTTT.